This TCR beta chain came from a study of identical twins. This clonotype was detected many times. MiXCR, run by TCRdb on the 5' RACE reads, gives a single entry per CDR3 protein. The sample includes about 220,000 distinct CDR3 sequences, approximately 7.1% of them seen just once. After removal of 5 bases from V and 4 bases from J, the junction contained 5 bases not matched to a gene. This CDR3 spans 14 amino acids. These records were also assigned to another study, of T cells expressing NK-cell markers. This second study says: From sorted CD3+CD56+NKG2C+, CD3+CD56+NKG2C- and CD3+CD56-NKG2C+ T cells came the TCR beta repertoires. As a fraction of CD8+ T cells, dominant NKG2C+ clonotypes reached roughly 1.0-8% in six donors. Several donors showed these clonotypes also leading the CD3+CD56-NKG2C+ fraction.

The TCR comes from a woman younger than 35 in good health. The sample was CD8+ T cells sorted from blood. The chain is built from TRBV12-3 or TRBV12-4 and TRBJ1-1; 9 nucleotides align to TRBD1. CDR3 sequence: CASSPRDRATEAFF. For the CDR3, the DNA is TGTGCCAGCAGTCCCCGGGACAGGGCCACTGAAGCTTTCTTT.